These T cell receptor beta chains were read from a single sample in a study of Tregs in tolerant kidney transplant recipients. Data came from immunoSEQ multiplex PCR; TCRdb stores just in-frame clones and leaves some out. Found here are some 60,000 clones, 65% to 85% of them singletons; the top ten hold about 5%. Sequencing was done on a sample of CD4+ T cells from blood. The receptor set was obtained from a human donor in good health. Both conserved end residues are trimmed from each CDR3.

TRBJ2-5 | TRBV6-1 | ASRTSSSETQY
TRBJ2-3 | TRBV11-2 | ASKPQEGLAGGPRDTQY
TRBJ2-7 | TRBV5-1 | ASSLAARGGLNYEQY
TRBJ1-2 | TRBV6-1 | ASSAQVSGQGYGYT
TRBJ2-7 | TRBV4-3 | ASSQDLSQGWEQY
TRBJ1-5 | TRBV5-6 | ASSSGVSRQPQH
TRBJ2-4 | TRBV7-2 | ASSLDPAENIQY
TRBJ1-4 | TRBV6-1 | ASRGDRDGNEKLF
TRBJ1-2 | TRBV30 | ACMRDRVQNYGYT
TRBJ2-7 | TRBV20-1 | SAGPWDEQY
TRBJ1-5 | TRBV7-6 | ASSQFGSGQPQH
TRBJ2-7 | TRBV29-1 | SVQSGVEQY
TRBJ2-3 | TRBV10-3 | AIKLAGGSASTDTQY
TRBJ2-4 | TRBV2 | ASSSGLDDLAKNIQY
TRBJ2-1 | TRBV7-2 | ASSLPRLAGGYNEQF
TRBJ2-7 | TRBV5-6 | ASSLVYRPYEQY
TRBJ2-7 | TRBV10-2 | ASKGLAGVDANEQY
TRBJ2-5 | TRBV4-1 | ASSQVGGGHKETQY
TRBJ1-1 | TRBV7-9 | ASSLNPGQGPPEAF
TRBJ2-2 | TRBV7-2 | ASSLAGFNTGELF
TRBJ1-6 | TRBV14 | ASSQDRPGADSPLH
TRBJ1-4 | TRBV30 | AWSVRGRGLRANEKLF
TRBJ2-5 | TRBV5-1 | ASSFDSQETQY
TRBJ2-5 | TRBV7-2 | ASSLDAGQETQY
TRBJ1-2 | TRBV19 | ASSIGQGAGGYT
TRBJ1-2 | TRBV27 | ALLSTGVSHGYT
TRBJ2-1 | TRBV18 | ASSGSRGGLNNEQF
TRBJ2-1 | TRBV30 | AWMGGPYNEQF
TRBJ2-2 | TRBV30 | AWSVSHGTGELF
TRBJ1-1 | TRBV19 | ASSDVSNTEAF
TRBJ2-7 | TRBV18 | ASSSTPGLPSHEQY
TRBJ2-5 | TRBV5-1 | ASSRMTGDQETQY
TRBJ2-2 | TRBV9 | ASSGGASGSQPTGELF
TRBJ2-6 | TRBV5-4 | ASSSRGQGRSGANVLT
TRBJ2-7 | TRBV6-9 | ASSSLVWGEQY
TRBJ1-1 | TRBV30 | ACPGTMATEAF
TRBJ1-6 | TRBV19 | ASMTPQGDLH
TRBJ1-2 | TRBV6-5 | ASSYDTGTWGYT
TRBJ1-1 | TRBV29-1 | SVEGRANTEAF
TRBJ1-1 | TRBV5-1 | ASSLTAGTTEAF